This T cell receptor (beta chain) was obtained from a study of CD8 T cells in Susac syndrome. Study-wide points: An acknowledgment was made by the study that its TCR sequencing and HLA analysis involved relatively few individuals.

cDNA came from approximately 0.5 to 1 ug RNA primed by random hexamers. The method of amplification for TCR beta CDR3 was immunoSEQ multiplex PCR, covering 54 Vbeta and 13 Jbeta. TCRdb ran MiXCR on the immunoSEQ multiplex PCR reads and lists one entry per CDR3 protein. This sample has about 280,000 distinct CDR3 sequences, with about 85% found just once. Peripheral blood CD8+ and CD4+ T cells were profiled by TCR beta sequencing. The study used treatment-naive patients who had stable or active relapsing-remitting disease as multiple sclerosis controls. On this clonotype: Its antigen is not known.

This CDR3 spans 16 amino acids. After removal of 0 bases from V and 0 bases from J, the junction contained 5 bases not matched to a gene. The germline CDR1 and CDR2 sequences are SGHRS and YFSETQ. The chain joins TRBV5-1 to TRBJ2-7; 8 nucleotides match TRBD2. This TCR was recovered from a human donor with multiple sclerosis. The sample consisted of CD8+ T cells from PBMCs. In nucleotides, the CDR3 is TGCGCCAGCAGCTTGGCAACTAGCGGTGGCTCCTACGAGCAGTACTTC. Its translation is CASSLATSGGSYEQYF.